This T cell receptor beta chain was found in a study of CD8 T cells in ankylosing spondylitis. This CDR3 contains 13 residues. V lost 2 bases, J lost 5 bases, and 10 bases lay in between. Germline values: CDR1 SGHDT, CDR2 YYEEEE. This clonotype was detected many times. The antigen is not known. Study conclusions and caveats: It was reported that disease-linked clones were significantly enriched in matched ankylosing spondylitis synovial fluid. Existing reports had already noted some motif variants in reactive arthritis synovial fluid and blood. Clones linked to the disease showed a CD8+ phenotype. They occurred at relatively low frequencies in peripheral blood. A motif in TCR beta, a set of 8 or 9 highly homologous variants, appeared characteristic of ankylosing spondylitis blood.

Making use of molecular barcodes, quantitative 5'-RACE generated TCR beta libraries. TCRdb reprocessed the 5' RACE reads via MiXCR and lists one record per CDR3 protein. The data show hundreds of thousands of distinct CDR3 sequences, over 9.5% seen once. The chain uses TRBV5-6 and TRBJ1-1; D gene unclear. The sequence was collected from a male donor with ankylosing spondylitis. The sequencing input was blood, either unsorted or a sorted T cell fraction (not recorded which). DNA of the CDR3: TGTGCCAGCAGCTTAGGGAGAGGGACTGAAGCTTTCTTT. Translating gives CASSLGRGTEAFF.